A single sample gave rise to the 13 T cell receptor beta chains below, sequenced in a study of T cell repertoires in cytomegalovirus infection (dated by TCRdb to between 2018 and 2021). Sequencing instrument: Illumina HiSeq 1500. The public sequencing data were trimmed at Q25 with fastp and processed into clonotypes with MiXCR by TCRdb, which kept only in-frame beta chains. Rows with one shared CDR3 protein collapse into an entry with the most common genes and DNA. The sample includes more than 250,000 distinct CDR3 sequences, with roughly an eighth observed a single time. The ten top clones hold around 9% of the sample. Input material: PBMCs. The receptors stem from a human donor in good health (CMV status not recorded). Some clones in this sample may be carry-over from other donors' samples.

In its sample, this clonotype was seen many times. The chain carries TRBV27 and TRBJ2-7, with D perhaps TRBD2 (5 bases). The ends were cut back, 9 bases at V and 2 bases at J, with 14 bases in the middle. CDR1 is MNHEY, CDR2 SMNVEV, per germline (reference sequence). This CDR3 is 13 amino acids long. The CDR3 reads CASRPSGTYEQYF. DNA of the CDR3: TGTGCCAGTCGTCCCAGCGGTACCTACGAGCAGTACTTC.

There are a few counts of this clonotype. The CDR3 DNA follows: TGTGCCAGCGGGCTGGTGGCCTCCCCAGAGACCCAGTACTTC. It specifies CASGLVASPETQYF. The chain has TRBV27 and TRBJ2-5, with D uncertain. The V gene lost 8 bases and the J gene lost 4 bases, with 17 bases spanning the gap. CDR1 MNHEY and CDR2 SMNVEV come from the germline V gene (reference sequence). CDR3 size: 14 residues.

Here the CDR3 DNA reads TGTGCCAGTAGTATATCGGGAAGCCAAATGGGGAGCTCCTACGAGCAGTACTTC. Translating gives CASSISGSQMGSSYEQYF. V is TRBV19 and J is TRBJ2-7, with D possibly matching TRBD2 (5 bases). Germline CDR1 reads LNHDA; CDR2 reads SQIVND (reference sequence). Trimming took 2 bases from V and 0 from J, leaving 20 bases between them. The CDR3 runs 18 residues.

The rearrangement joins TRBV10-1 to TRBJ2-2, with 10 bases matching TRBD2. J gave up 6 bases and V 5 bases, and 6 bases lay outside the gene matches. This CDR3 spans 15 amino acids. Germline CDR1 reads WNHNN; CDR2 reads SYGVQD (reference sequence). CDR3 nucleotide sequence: TGCGCCAGCAGTAATCCAGCGGGGGGGCCCGGGGAGCTGTTTTTT. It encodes CASSNPAGGPGELFF.

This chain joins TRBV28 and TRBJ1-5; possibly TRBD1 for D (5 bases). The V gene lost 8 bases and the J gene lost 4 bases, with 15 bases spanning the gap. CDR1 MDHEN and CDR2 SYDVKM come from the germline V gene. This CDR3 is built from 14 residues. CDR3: CASLEGTSNQPQHF. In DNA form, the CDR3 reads TGTGCCAGCCTCGAGGGGACCTCAAATCAGCCCCAGCATTTT.

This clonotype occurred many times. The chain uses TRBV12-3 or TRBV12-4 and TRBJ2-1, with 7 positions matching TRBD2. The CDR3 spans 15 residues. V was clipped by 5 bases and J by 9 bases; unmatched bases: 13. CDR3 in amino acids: CASSPTSFKRGEQFF. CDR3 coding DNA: TGTGCCAGCAGTCCCACCTCCTTTAAGCGGGGTGAGCAGTTCTTC.

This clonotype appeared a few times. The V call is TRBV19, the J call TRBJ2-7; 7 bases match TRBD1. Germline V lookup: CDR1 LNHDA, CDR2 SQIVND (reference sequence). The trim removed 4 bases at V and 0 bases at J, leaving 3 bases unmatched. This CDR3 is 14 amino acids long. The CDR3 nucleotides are TGTGCCAGTAGTAGCGGACAGGCCTCCTACGAGCAGTACTTC. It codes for CASSSGQASYEQYF.

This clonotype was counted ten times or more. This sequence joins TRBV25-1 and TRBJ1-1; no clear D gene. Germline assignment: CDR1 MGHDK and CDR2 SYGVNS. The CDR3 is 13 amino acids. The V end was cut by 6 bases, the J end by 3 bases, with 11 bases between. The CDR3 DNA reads TGTGCCAGCAGGGAGGGCGCGGACACTGAAGCTTTCTTT. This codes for CASREGADTEAFF.

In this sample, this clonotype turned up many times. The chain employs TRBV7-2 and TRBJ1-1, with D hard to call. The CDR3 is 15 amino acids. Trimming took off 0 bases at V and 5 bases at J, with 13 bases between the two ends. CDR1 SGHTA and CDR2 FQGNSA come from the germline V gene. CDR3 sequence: CASSLASGRATEAFF. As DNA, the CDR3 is TGTGCCAGCAGCTTAGCGTCAGGACGGGCAACTGAAGCTTTCTTT.

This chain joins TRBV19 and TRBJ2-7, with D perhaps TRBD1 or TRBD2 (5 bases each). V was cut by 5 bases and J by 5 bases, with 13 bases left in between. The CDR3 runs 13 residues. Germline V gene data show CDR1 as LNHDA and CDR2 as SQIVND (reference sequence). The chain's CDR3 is CASSRPGADEQYF. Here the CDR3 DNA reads TGTGCCAGTAGTCGACCCGGGGCAGACGAGCAGTACTTC. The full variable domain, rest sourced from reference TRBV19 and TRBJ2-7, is DGGITQSPKYLFRKEGQNVTLSCEQNLNHDAMYWYRQDPGQGLRLIYYSQIVNDFQKGDIAEGYSVSREKKESFPLTVTSAQKNPTAFYLCASSRPGADEQYFGPGTRLTVT.

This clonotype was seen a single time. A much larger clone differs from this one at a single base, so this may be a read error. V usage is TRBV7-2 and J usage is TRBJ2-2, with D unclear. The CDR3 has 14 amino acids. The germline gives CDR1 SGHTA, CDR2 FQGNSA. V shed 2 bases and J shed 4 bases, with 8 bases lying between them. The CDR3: CASSLQHVTGELFF. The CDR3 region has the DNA TGTGCCAGCAGCTTACAACACGTCACCGGGGAGCTGTTTTTT.

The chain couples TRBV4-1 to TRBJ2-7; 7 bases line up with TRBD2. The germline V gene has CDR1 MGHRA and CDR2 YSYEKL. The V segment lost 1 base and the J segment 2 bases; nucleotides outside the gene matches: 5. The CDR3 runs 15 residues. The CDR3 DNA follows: TGCGCCAGCAGCCAAGCTGCTAGCGGCCCCTACGAGCAGTACTTC. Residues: CASSQAASGPYEQYF.

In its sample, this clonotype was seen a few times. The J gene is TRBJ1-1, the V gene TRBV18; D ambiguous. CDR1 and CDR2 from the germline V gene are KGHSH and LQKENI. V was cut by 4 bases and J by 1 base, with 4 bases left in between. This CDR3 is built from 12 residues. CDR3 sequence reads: CASSRQNTEAFF. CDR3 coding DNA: TGTGCCAGCTCACGGCAGAACACTGAAGCTTTCTTT.